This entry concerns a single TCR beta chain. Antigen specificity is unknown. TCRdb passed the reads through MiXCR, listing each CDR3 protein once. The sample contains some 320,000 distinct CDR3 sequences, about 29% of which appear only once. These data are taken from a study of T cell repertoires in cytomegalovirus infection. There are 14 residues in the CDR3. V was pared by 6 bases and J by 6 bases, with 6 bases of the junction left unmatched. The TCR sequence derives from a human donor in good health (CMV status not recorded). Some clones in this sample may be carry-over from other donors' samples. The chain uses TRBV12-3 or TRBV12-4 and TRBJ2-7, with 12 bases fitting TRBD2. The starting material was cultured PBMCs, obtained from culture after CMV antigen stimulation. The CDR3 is CASRSPGLAGEQYF. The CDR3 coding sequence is TGTGCCAGCAGATCTCCGGGACTAGCGGGCGAGCAGTACTTC.